This TCR beta chain was retrieved from a study of patients and donors after allogeneic stem cell transplantation. TCRdb re-called the RT-PCR reads through MiXCR, storing one row per CDR3 protein. The sample carries approximately 200,000 distinct CDR3 sequences, 35% to 45% recorded once. This clonotype came up a few times. The CDR3 runs 16 residues. Germline CDR1 is ENHRY and CDR2 is SYGVKD. V dropped 5 bases and J dropped 3 bases, with 19 bases sitting between them. The source material was blood, either unsorted or a sorted T cell fraction (not recorded which). The chain recombines TRBV10-3 with TRBJ1-1, with D possibly being TRBD1 (5 bases). The TCR comes from a human donor who was either an allogeneic HSCT recipient or a stem cell or donor lymphocyte infusion donor (not recorded which). It is not recorded whose cells these are; they may come from a transplant donor. CDR3 loop: CAISKVAAGIDTEAFF. CDR3 nucleotides: TGTGCCATCAGTAAAGTCGCTGCAGGGATCGACACTGAAGCTTTCTTT.